One and the same sample provided the 7 T cell receptor beta chains below, sequenced in a study of blood T cell repertoires in COVID-19. TCRdb's table, derived via immunoSEQ multiplex PCR, lists solely in-frame clones and lacks some. The data contain some 220,000 clones, 75% to 85% of them singletons. Sequencing was done on a sample of peripheral blood. The receptors originated from a woman aged 70-85 years with COVID-19, enrolled during active disease.

In this sample, this clone turned up once. The chain employs TRBV5-8 and TRBJ2-7; 7 bases map to TRBD1. Trimming at V came to 6 bases and at J to 1 base, leaving 4 bases not matched to a gene. Germline V gene data show CDR1 as SGHTS and CDR2 as YDEGEE. The CDR3 runs to 13 residues. The DNA of the CDR3 is TGTGCCAGCAACTCGGACAGGTCCTACGAGCAGTACTTC. Translated, it gives CASNSDRSYEQYF.

The J gene is TRBJ2-1, the V gene TRBV19; 9 bases are shared with TRBD1. This CDR3 region has 16 residues. Germline CDR1 LNHDA, CDR2 SQIVND (reference sequence). J was trimmed by 2 bases and V by 6 bases; bases with no gene match: 8. CDR3 nucleotide sequence: TGTGCCAGTAGCATACAGGGGGCAGGCACCTACAATGAGCAGTTCTTC. Protein product: CASSIQGAGTYNEQFF.

The gene calls are TRBV29-1 and TRBJ2-5, with TRBD2 as a possible D gene (6 bases). The CDR3 is 13 amino acids. Trimming cost V 4 bases and J 5 bases, with 14 bases left between them. Germline CDR1 reads SQVTM; CDR2 reads ANQGSEA. The CDR3 nucleotides read TGCAGCGTTGCCAGTGGGGGGTTGGAGACCCAGTACTTC. As protein: CSVASGGLETQYF.

The rearrangement links TRBV5-1 to TRBJ2-7; 16 positions match TRBD2. CDR3 length: 17 amino acids. With 2 bases clipped from V and 4 bases from J, the junction kept 6 bases outside the gene matches. Germline-derived CDR1 and CDR2 are SGHRS and YFSETQ. The CDR3 here is CASSLGTSGRERYEQYF. The CDR3 DNA reads TGCGCCAGCAGCTTAGGGACTAGCGGGAGGGAACGTTACGAGCAGTACTTC.

The chain employs TRBV19 and TRBJ2-7; 9 bases are shared with TRBD2. Trimming at V came to 3 bases and at J to 4 bases, leaving 7 bases not matched to a gene. In germline, CDR1 is LNHDA, CDR2 SQIVND (reference sequence). The CDR3 runs to 15 residues. The CDR3 DNA follows: TGTGCCAGTAGTATTCTAGCGGGAAGAGGTTACGAGCAGTACTTC. It encodes CASSILAGRGYEQYF.

The gene calls are TRBV19 and TRBJ1-2; the D gene is possibly TRBD1 (6 bases). V was clipped by 5 bases and J by 0 bases, with 10 bases between them. Germline values: CDR1 LNHDA, CDR2 SQIVND (reference sequence). This CDR3 comprises 14 residues. CDR3 sequence reads: CASSVQGTNYGYTF. CDR3 nucleotides: TGTGCCAGTAGTGTACAGGGTACTAACTATGGCTACACCTTC.

This chain joins TRBV28 and TRBJ1-5, with a tentative D call TRBD1 (6 bases). The length of the CDR3 is 17 residues. Germline loops: CDR1 MDHEN, CDR2 SYDVKM. Trimming cost V 7 bases and J 2 bases, with 21 bases left between them. CDR3 nucleotide sequence: TGTGCCAGCACCCAGGAATACAGGGTCCATGGCAATCAGCCCCAGCATTTT. Residues: CASTQEYRVHGNQPQHF.